A single sample is the source of the 8 T cell receptor beta chains below, sequenced in a study of cytomegalovirus exposure and HLA in healthy donors. PCR used 60 Vbeta primers and 13 Jbeta primers. Sequencing used immunoSEQ multiplex PCR; TCRdb keeps in-frame clones, though not all of them. The sample consists of approximately 110,000 clones, approximately 80% of them appearing once. The sample comprised PBMCs. The origin of the receptors is a man in his forties in good health and CMV-seronegative.

DNA for the CDR3: TGTGCCATCAGTGGGGCAGGGGAGACCCAGTACTTC. Translating it yields CAISGAGETQYF. The genes are TRBV10-3 and TRBJ2-5; TRBD1 might be the D (5 bases). V lost 4 bases and J lost 5, with 8 bases in between. CDR3 length: 12 residues. Germline loops: CDR1 ENHRY, CDR2 SYGVKD.

This chain joins TRBV19 and TRBJ2-7; D might be TRBD1 (5 bases). The CDR3 loop spans 14 amino acids. The V end lost 3 bases, the J end lost 3 bases, and 12 bases lay between the germline ends. Germline CDR1 reads LNHDA; CDR2 reads SQIVND (reference sequence). CDR3 in amino acids: CASSMQGRVYEQYF. In DNA form, the CDR3 reads TGTGCCAGTAGTATGCAGGGTAGGGTCTACGAGCAGTACTTC.

For this clone: At one end the junction does not follow the germline gene, possibly because of a read error. V gene TRBV7-2 combines with J gene TRBJ1-1; 8 nucleotides align to TRBD1. The CDR3 contains 15 residues. Germline CDR1 SGHTA, CDR2 FQGNSA. CDR3 DNA sequence: TGTGCCAGCAGCCCCATCCAGCAGGGGGCGGCTTTGGGGGGATTT. This sequence encodes CASSPIQQGAALGGF.

This clone has only a few counts. The rearrangement uses TRBV28 and TRBJ2-3, with D possibly matching TRBD1 (5 bases). The CDR3 consists of 15 residues. With 5 bases removed from V and 0 bases from J, the gap between germline ends came to 12 bases. The germline CDR1 and CDR2 sequences are MDHEN and SYDVKM. This CDR3 is CASSADSSSTDTQYF. As DNA, the CDR3 is TGTGCCAGCAGTGCCGACAGTTCTAGCACAGATACGCAGTATTTT.

In DNA, the CDR3 is TGTGCCAGCAGCATCCGGGACAGGCATGGCTACACCTTC. Residues: CASSIRDRHGYTF. The V gene is TRBV7-2, the J gene TRBJ1-2; 8 nucleotides line up with TRBD1. This CDR3 has 13 amino acids. The V segment lost 5 bases and the J segment 6 bases; nucleotides outside the gene matches: 5. Germline V gene data show CDR1 as SGHTA and CDR2 as FQGNSA.

This clone occurred a few times. The chain recombines TRBV30 with TRBJ1-1; 7 bases agree with TRBD1. V was pared by 7 bases and J by 5 bases, with 19 bases of the junction left unmatched. Germline CDR1 and CDR2: GTSNPN and SVGIG (reference sequence). The CDR3 is made up of 16 amino acids. The CDR3: CAFKDREFLYFTEAFF. In DNA, the CDR3 is TGTGCCTTCAAAGACAGGGAATTTTTATATTTTACTGAAGCTTTCTTT.

This clone turned up a few times. The chain couples TRBV7-9 to TRBJ2-1; the D gene is possibly TRBD2 (6 bases). The ends were cut back, 5 bases at V and 5 bases at J, with 16 bases in the middle. The CDR3 is 15 residues long. CDR1 and CDR2 from the germline V gene are SEHNR and FQNEAQ (reference sequence). The CDR3 loop is CASSPTRDSNNEQFF. DNA of the CDR3: TGTGCCAGCAGCCCAACTCGGGACTCAAACAATGAGCAGTTCTTC. Full variable domain (rest looked up from reference TRBV7-9 and TRBJ2-1): DTGVSQNPRHKITKRGQNVTFRCDPISEHNRLYWYRQTLGQGPEFLTYFQNEAQLEKSRLLSDRFSAERPKGSFSTLEIQRTEQGDSAMYLCASSPTRDSNNEQFFGPGTRLTVL.

CDR3 amino acids: CASSVVGQGSYGYTF. CDR3 nucleotides: TGTGCCAGCAGCGTAGTGGGACAGGGATCCTATGGCTACACCTTC. This sequence joins TRBV9 and TRBJ1-2; TRBD1 aligns across 9 bases. The CDR3 loop spans 15 amino acids. V lost 0 bases to trimming and J lost 4 bases; unmatched junction nucleotides: 4. The germline V gene has CDR1 SGDLS and CDR2 YYNGEE. Full variable domain (outside the CDR3, taken from reference TRBV9 and TRBJ1-2): DSGVTQTPKHLITATGQRVTLRCSPRSGDLSVYWYQQSLDQGLQFLIQYYNGEERAKGNILERFSAQQFPDLHSELNLSSLELGDSALYFCASSVVGQGSYGYTFGSGTRLTVV.